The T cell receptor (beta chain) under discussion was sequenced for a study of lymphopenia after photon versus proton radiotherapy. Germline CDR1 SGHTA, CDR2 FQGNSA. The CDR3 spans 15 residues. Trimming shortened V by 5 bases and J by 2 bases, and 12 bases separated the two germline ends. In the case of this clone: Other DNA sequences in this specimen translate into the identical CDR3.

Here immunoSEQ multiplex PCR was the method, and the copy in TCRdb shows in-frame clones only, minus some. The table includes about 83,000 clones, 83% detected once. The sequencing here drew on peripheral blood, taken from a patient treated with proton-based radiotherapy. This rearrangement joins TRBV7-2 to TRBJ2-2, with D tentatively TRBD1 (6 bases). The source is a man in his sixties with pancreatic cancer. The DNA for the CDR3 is TGTGCCAGCAGCCCCGACAGGAGAAACACCGGGGAGCTGTTTTTT. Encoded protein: CASSPDRRNTGELFF. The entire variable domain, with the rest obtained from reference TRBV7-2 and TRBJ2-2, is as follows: GAGVSQSPSNKVTEKGKDVELRCDPISGHTALYWYRQSLGQGLEFLIYFQGNSAPDKSGLPSDRFSAERTGGSVSTLTIQRTQQEDSAVYLCASSPDRRNTGELFFGEGSRLTVL.